The clone carrying this T cell receptor beta chain was counted between two and nine times. The antigen is not known. After CD4 positive bead selection, the CD4-negative fraction gave CD8 T cells. The CDR3 is 14 amino acids. V gave up 6 bases and J gave up 8 bases, with 16 bases separating them. In germline, CDR1 is SEHNR, CDR2 FQNEAQ (reference sequence). Two oligonucleotides, mixed equimolar, formed the beta constant-region primer covering TRBC1 and TRBC2. The ligated cDNA underwent four PCR rounds using SP2 and nested alpha and beta constant-region primers. The cDNA 3' end received a ligated single-stranded oligonucleotide carrying the SP2 primer and a 12-nucleotide UMI. From the UMI-ligation and nested PCR reads, TCRdb called clonotypes with MiXCR, one entry per CDR3 protein. This sample has approximately 150,000 distinct CDR3 sequences; 15% to 25% occur once, and the top ten carry approximately 0.58%.

These data are taken from a study of naive and memory T cell subsets. Regarding the study as a whole: Each distinct alpha or beta sequence counts as one clonotype. Especially in CD8 cells, naive repertoires contained a few larger clonotypes, possibly CD45RA-re-expressing memory cells.

This receptor was taken from a human donor in good health. Sequencing was done on a sample of naive CD8+ T cells from blood. The rearrangement joins TRBV7-9 to TRBJ1-4; D is uncertain. The CDR3 DNA sequence: TGTGCCAGCAGGTCTTCCACAGCTCGGGAAAAACTGTTTTTT. Translating gives CASRSSTAREKLFF.